Detailed here is one T cell receptor beta chain. What antigen it recognizes has not been identified. No base quality values were provided; no much bigger clone lies one nucleotide off. The trial excluded patients who had a history of autoimmune disease or were on systemic immunosuppression. Peripheral blood for TCR sequencing was collected from all dose cohorts at baseline, on cycle 4 day 1, and on cycle 7 day 1. Samples came from an open-label, multicenter, first-in-human phase I dose-escalation trial of ivuxolimab. Adults with locally advanced or metastatic melanoma, renal cell, hepatocellular, or head and neck squamous cell carcinoma were enrolled in the trial. Before TCR sequencing, CD4+ and CD8+ T cells were separately sorted from peripheral blood. This entry comes from a study of OX40 agonist ivuxolimab in advanced cancers. About the full investigation: Ivuxolimab was a fully human IgG2 agonistic monoclonal antibody targeting the costimulatory receptor OX40 (CD134). The point of sequencing TCRbeta in the periphery was to test whether ivuxolimab changed TCR sequence diversity and drove clonal T-cell expansion. Intravenous ivuxolimab was administered to patients every 2 weeks at six dose levels: 0.01, 0.1, 0.3, 1.5, 3 and 10 mg/kg. The paper describes the monotherapy dose-escalation part (N = 52 patients) of the phase I trial of ivuxolimab. Of the approximately 50 dose-escalation patients, hepatocellular carcinoma was present in around 20, melanoma in roughly 15, renal cell carcinoma in 9 and head and neck cancer in 9. A male proportion of almost 85% and a mean age of 60 years, ranging from about 20 to 79, were recorded for the dose-escalation cohort. Partial responses occurred in three dose-escalation patients: two with cutaneous melanoma and one with hepatocellular carcinoma. Prior anti-PD-1, anti-PD-L1 or anti-CTLA-4 therapy was permitted, and 40% to 50% of dose-escalation patients had received checkpoint inhibitors. Overall results and qualifications from the work: After ivuxolimab, expanded clones were on average more numerous among CD8+ T cells than among CD4+ T cells. Low levels of normalized T-cell clonal expansion were also shown by some nonresponding patients. Antigen specificity was not determined for the clonally expanded peripheral T cells. In the 0.1-3.0 mg/kg groups, partial responders were among the patients with the lowest normalized peripheral clonal expansion, particularly in CD8+ T cells. Clonal expansion of both CD4+ and CD8+ blood T cells was observed from baseline to week 6 at doses 0.1 to 3.0 mg/kg.

For sequencing of the TCRbeta CDR3 region, genomic DNA was extracted from the sorted cells. TCRbeta CDR3 regions were sequenced using the immunoSEQ Assay. The clones in this table, taken by TCRdb from immuneACCESS, are in-frame only. Not every clone is retained; where verified, under half of the shortfall comes from an unresolved V gene, and the cause of the rest is unknown. The sample yields 99,000 or so clones; under 90% were counted once. The ten largest clones add up to 5.5% of the sample. Unmatched junction bases come to 12, with V trimmed by 0 bases and J by 7 bases. CDR1 and CDR2 are drawn from the germline V gene: SGDLS, YYNGEE. Including the terminal cysteine and phenylalanine, the CDR3 comprises 17 residues. Only the CDR3 DNA is retained, 51 bases long and in frame from the first base.

Sequences were derived from CD4+ or CD8+ T cells sorted from blood, sampled in a trial of the OX40 agonist ivuxolimab. Rearrangement joined TRBV9 to TRBJ2-1; TRBD2 fits 8 bases in the junction. The receptor was isolated from an adult with an advanced solid tumor such as melanoma, head and neck, liver or kidney cancer. The nucleotide sequence reads as follows: TGTGCCAGCAGCGTAGGAAAGAACGGGAGGGCCGGGAATGAGCAGTTCTTC. The translation is CASSVGKNGRAGNEQFF.